These 5 T cell receptor beta chains were sequenced from one sample in a study of vaccination and CD4 T cells after COVID-19. No cognate antigen is known for these TCRs. The treatment here: approximately nine-day PBMC culture with coronavirus spike peptide pools or control peptides (ViraFEST assay). Sequencing of cultured CD4+ T cell DNA used the Oncomine TCR Beta short-read assay. Using its own MiXCR run on the PCR reads, TCRdb lists one record per CDR3 protein. The repertoire holds around 3,000 distinct CDR3 sequences, with 20% to 30% as singletons. The sequenced sample was CD4+ T cells from blood, cultured in vitro, obtained after SARS-CoV-2 vaccination. The origin of the receptors is a human donor who had recovered from COVID-19.

This rearrangement joins TRBV11-2 to TRBJ1-2; TRBD1 agrees at 7 bases. The CDR3 is 15 residues long. CDR1 and CDR2 from the germline V gene are SGHAT and FQNNGV. V shed 5 bases and J 6 bases; nucleotides not matched to a gene: 12. The CDR3 DNA follows: TGTGCCAGCAGCACCCGACAGGGAAGCTTGGATGGCTACACCTTC. Its protein is CASSTRQGSLDGYTF.

This clonotype counts as medium-sized (0.01 to 0.1%). The genes are TRBV20-1 and TRBJ1-2; D might be TRBD1 (5 bases). The CDR3 sequence is 13 residues long. The germline V gene encodes CDR1 DFQATT and CDR2 SNEGSKA (reference sequence). The V and J ends lost 5 bases and 6 bases respectively, with 16 bases between them. The DNA of the CDR3 is TGCAGTGCTGCGCCCGGGACTACTGATGGCTACACCTTC. Translating gives CSAAPGTTDGYTF.

The chain joins TRBV2 to TRBJ2-3; D remains unclear. The length of the CDR3 is 13 residues. Germline assignment: CDR1 SNHLY and CDR2 FYNNEI. Trimming removed 3 bases from V and 4 bases from J, with 8 bases in between. CDR3 amino acids: CASSEGGADTQYF. The CDR3 coding sequence is TGTGCCAGCAGTGAGGGCGGTGCAGATACGCAGTATTTT.

This clonotype showed up just a few times. This chain connects TRBV14 to TRBJ1-1, with no clear D. This CDR3 contains 15 residues. Trimming pared 4 bases from V and 3 bases from J, leaving 15 bases between. Germline lookup yields CDR1 SGHDN and CDR2 FVKESK. CDR3 in amino acids: CASSLQGRRYTEAFF. For the CDR3, the DNA is TGTGCCAGCAGCCTCCAAGGGAGGAGGTACACTGAAGCTTTCTTT.

This clonotype was seen a few times. The chain couples TRBV28 to TRBJ1-1; 7 bases map to TRBD1. Trimming took 7 bases from V and 2 from J; bases not matched to a gene: 10. Germline CDR1 reads MDHEN; CDR2 reads SYDVKM. The CDR3 length is 15 residues. CDR3 DNA sequence: TGTGCCAGCAACTACATTCACAGGGGCAACACTGAAGCTTTCTTT. Translation: CASNYIHRGNTEAFF.